The 27 T cell receptor beta chains listed next were all sequenced from one sample in a study of identical twins. TCRdb analysed the 5' RACE reads with MiXCR anew, one entry per CDR3 protein. The sample contains some 190,000 distinct CDR3 sequences, 15% of which appear only once. These data were also filed under a second study, of T cells expressing NK-cell markers.

The sequenced material came from CD8+ T cells sorted from blood. These receptors originate from a woman in her late teens or twenties in good health.

In its sample, this clonotype was seen many times. This chain joins TRBV7-9 and TRBJ2-3, with TRBD2 identical over 7 bases. The CDR3 has 13 amino acids. Germline CDR1 reads SEHNR; CDR2 reads FQNEAQ (reference sequence). V dropped 6 bases and J dropped 4; count of bases not matched to a gene: 4. In DNA form, the CDR3 reads TGTGCCAGCAGTCCTGGGGGGGCAGATACGCAGTATTTT. Residues: CASSPGGADTQYF.

This chain links TRBV12-5 with TRBJ2-7, with 11 nucleotides matching TRBD1. Trimming at V came to 4 bases and at J to 7 bases, leaving 12 bases not matched to a gene. CDR3 length: 16 residues. CDR1 is LGHNT, CDR2 FRNRAP, per germline. The CDR3 nucleotides are TGTGCTAGTGGTTACGCCAAGGGACAGGGGGGGCGGGAGCAGTACTTC. It is translated as CASGYAKGQGGREQYF.

The V and J genes are TRBV5-1 and TRBJ2-3; 10 nucleotides line up with TRBD2. This CDR3 comprises 16 residues. CDR1 SGHRS and CDR2 YFSETQ come from the germline V gene. V lost 0 bases, J lost 5 bases, and 6 bases stayed unmatched. The CDR3 DNA follows: TGCGCCAGCAGCTTGGCGCTAGCGGGAGCTAGAGATACGCAGTATTTT. Encoded protein: CASSLALAGARDTQYF.

The rearrangement joins TRBV30 to TRBJ2-7, with D perhaps TRBD2 (5 bases). Germline V gives CDR1 GTSNPN, CDR2 SVGIG (reference sequence). V was cut by 4 bases and J by 0 bases, with 19 bases left in between. The CDR3 contains 16 residues. DNA of the CDR3: TGTGCCTGGAACCCCCCGGTGGGAGTATACTCCTACGAGCAGTACTTC. Translation gives CAWNPPVGVYSYEQYF.

The genes are TRBV4-2 and TRBJ1-1; a weak D match, TRBD1 (5 bases). The CDR3 is made up of 14 amino acids. CDR1 is LGHNA and CDR2 is YNFKEQ in the germline V gene. The V end was cut by 0 bases, the J end by 3 bases, with 8 bases between. The CDR3, as DNA: TGTGCCAGCAGCCAAGATCCGGGGGACACTGAAGCTTTCTTT. It encodes CASSQDPGDTEAFF.

The chain links TRBV7-2 to TRBJ2-7; possible D gene TRBD2, 5 bases. Per germline, CDR1 SGHTA and CDR2 FQGNSA. The CDR3 is made up of 14 amino acids. The V gene lost 3 bases and the J gene lost 3 bases, with 12 bases spanning the gap. The CDR3 sequence: CASSLGVGNYEQYF. The CDR3 DNA is TGTGCCAGCAGCTTGGGCGTCGGGAACTACGAGCAGTACTTC.

The V call is TRBV10-3, the J call TRBJ2-7, with 13 bases aligning to TRBD2. This CDR3 is built from 17 residues. From germline, CDR1 is ENHRY and CDR2 SYGVKD. V lost 4 bases and J lost 3; bases outside the gene matches: 9. The CDR3 sequence is CAISGGTSGEPVYEQYF. The CDR3 region has the DNA TGTGCCATCAGTGGGGGGACTAGCGGGGAGCCGGTCTACGAGCAGTACTTC.

V usage is TRBV27 and J usage is TRBJ2-7; possible D gene TRBD2, 7 bases. Germline V lookup: CDR1 MNHEY, CDR2 SMNVEV (reference sequence). Trimming removed 10 bases at V and 4 bases at J, with 23 bases between. There are 15 residues in the CDR3. CDR3 nucleotide sequence: TGTGCCACCCGCGGCGGGGGCCTCTCTGGATACGAGCAGTACTTC. Residues: CATRGGGLSGYEQYF.

Ten or more counts support this clonotype. CDR3 region: CASSLGTSGTGELFF. The CDR3, as DNA: TGTGCCAGCAGTTTGGGAACTAGCGGCACCGGGGAGCTGTTTTTT. The genes are TRBV12-3 or TRBV12-4 and TRBJ2-2, with 8 bases that match TRBD2. CDR3 length: 15 amino acids. The junction had 4 bases not matched to a gene; V was cut back by 3 bases and J by 4 bases.

The V and J genes are TRBV25-1 and TRBJ2-1; TRBD2 might be the D (5 bases). Germline V gene data show CDR1 as MGHDK and CDR2 as SYGVNS. The CDR3 totals 12 residues. V lost 3 bases, J lost 10 bases, and 10 bases lay in between. CDR3 coding DNA: TGTGCCAGCAGTGAGGGTAGACTAGAGCAGTTCTTC. This codes for CASSEGRLEQFF. Variable domain in full (rest from reference TRBV25-1 and TRBJ2-1): EADIYQTPRYLVIGTGKKITLECSQTMGHDKMYWYQQDPGMELHLIHYSYGVNSTEKGDLSSESTVSRIRTEHFPLTLESARPSHTSQYLCASSEGRLEQFFGPGTRLTVL.

Comment on this clonotype: Germline and junction disagree at one end, which may indicate a read error. This chain uses TRBV4-1 with TRBJ2-7, with TRBD2 matching over 10 bases. The germline CDR1 and CDR2 sequences are MGHRA and YSYEKL. The CDR3 is 16 residues long. CDR3 region: CASSHRTSGSFYDQYF. The CDR3 DNA is TGCGCCAGCAGCCACAGGACTAGCGGAAGTTTCTACGATCAGTACTTC.

The rearrangement links TRBV20-1 to TRBJ2-5, with TRBD2 matching over 8 bases. This CDR3 has 15 residues. Germline values: CDR1 DFQATT, CDR2 SNEGSKA (reference sequence). V lost 0 bases and J lost 5; bases outside the gene matches: 8. CDR3 DNA sequence: TGCAGTGCTAGAGATCTTCTCGAGCGGGGGGAGACCCAGTACTTC. Its protein is CSARDLLERGETQYF.

This clonotype has only a few counts. This chain connects TRBV19 to TRBJ1-5; weak D call: TRBD1 (5 bases). This CDR3 region has 16 residues. Trimming pared 3 bases from V and 11 bases from J, leaving 23 bases between. The germline gives CDR1 LNHDA, CDR2 SQIVND (reference sequence). DNA for the CDR3: TGTGCCAGTAGTATTAAGGGGAGATCCACAGATCCGGCCCAGCATTTT. This translates into CASSIKGRSTDPAQHF.

The V and J genes are TRBV4-3 and TRBJ2-7; 8 bases line up with TRBD2. Looked up from germline, CDR1 is LGHNA and CDR2 is YSLEER. Unmatched junction bases numbered 8, after V lost 4 bases and J lost 6 bases. The CDR3 has 14 amino acids. The CDR3, as DNA: TGCGCCAGCAGCCCTCGAGCGGGAGCTATCGAGCAGTACTTC. This sequence encodes CASSPRAGAIEQYF.

This clonotype was observed a handful of times. The V gene is TRBV13, the J gene TRBJ2-1, with TRBD2 identical over 10 bases. The CDR3 consists of 16 residues. The germline V gene has CDR1 PRHDT and CDR2 FYEKMQ (reference sequence). J was trimmed by 10 bases and V by 5 bases; bases with no gene match: 14. Written as DNA, the CDR3 is TGTGCCAGCAGCCTCCGTCCCAGCGGGGGGGCCTCCGAGCAGTTCTTC. It specifies CASSLRPSGGASEQFF.

In this sample, this clonotype turned up a few times. The V call is TRBV20-1, the J call TRBJ2-1; unclear D gene. Looked up from germline, CDR1 is DFQATT and CDR2 is SNEGSKA (reference sequence). The CDR3 is 15 residues long. Trimming took 6 bases from V and 0 from J, leaving 15 bases between them. In DNA, the CDR3 is TGCAGTGCCAGAAACCGGTGGAGCTCCTACAATGAGCAGTTCTTC. Protein product: CSARNRWSSYNEQFF.

This clonotype was seen a few times. The V gene is TRBV7-9, the J gene TRBJ2-3; possible D gene TRBD2, 6 bases. This CDR3 region has 16 residues. V was shortened by 4 bases and J by 0 bases, with 14 bases between the two germline ends. CDR1 is SEHNR, CDR2 FQNEAQ, per germline (reference sequence). CDR3 region: CASSSRDSSSTDTQYF. The CDR3 nucleotides are TGTGCCAGCAGCTCCCGGGACTCCTCTAGCACAGATACGCAGTATTTT.

This clonotype was recorded at least ten times. This sequence joins TRBV20-1 and TRBJ2-5, with TRBD2 matching over 9 bases. Germline CDR1 is DFQATT and CDR2 is SNEGSKA (reference sequence). After removal of 4 bases from V and 1 base from J, the junction contained 7 bases not matched to a gene. This CDR3 is 15 amino acids long. The CDR3 region has the DNA TGCAGTGCTACGAGGACTAGCGCGACCCAAGAGACCCAGTACTTC. Residues: CSATRTSATQETQYF.

This clonotype has just a few counts. The chain links TRBV5-1 to TRBJ2-1; TRBD2 aligns across 15 bases. The germline V gene encodes CDR1 SGHRS and CDR2 YFSETQ. The V and J ends lost 0 bases and 5 bases, in that order; junction bases with no gene match: 3. The CDR3 has 17 amino acids. CDR3 amino acids: CASSLEGLAGGNNEQFF. In DNA, the CDR3 is TGCGCCAGCAGCTTGGAGGGACTAGCGGGGGGAAACAATGAGCAGTTCTTC.

This chain connects TRBV20-1 to TRBJ2-3; 10 bases match TRBD2. Trimming cost V 7 bases and J 2 bases; bases outside gene matches: 9. Germline loops: CDR1 DFQATT, CDR2 SNEGSKA (reference sequence). The CDR3 covers 15 residues. CDR3 protein: CSVPQLAGDTDTQYF. For the CDR3, the DNA is TGCAGTGTCCCTCAGCTAGCGGGGGACACAGATACGCAGTATTTT.

This clonotype was detected ten times or more. The chain employs TRBV29-1 and TRBJ2-1; D possibly matches TRBD1 or TRBD2 (5 bases each). This CDR3 is 14 amino acids long. The germline gives CDR1 SQVTM, CDR2 ANQGSEA. The V end was cut by 5 bases, the J end by 6 bases, with 17 bases between. The DNA of the CDR3 is TGCAGCGTTTGGGGGAGCGATTTCGGCAATGAGCAGTTCTTC. The encoded protein is CSVWGSDFGNEQFF.

This clonotype was found a few times. The rearrangement uses TRBV7-3 and TRBJ2-2, with D uncertain. This CDR3 has 13 amino acids. V lost 2 bases to trimming and J lost 3 bases, with 4 bases between them. Germline V CDR1 and CDR2: SGHTA, FQGTGA. As DNA, the CDR3 is TGTGCCAGCAGCTTACTCCACACCGGGGAGCTGTTTTTT. This translates into CASSLLHTGELFF.

The chain joins TRBV12-3 or TRBV12-4 to TRBJ2-2; D may match TRBD1 or TRBD2 (5 bases each). Deletions cut 3 bases from V and 4 bases from J, with 9 bases between. The CDR3 has 14 residues. The CDR3 nucleotides are TGTGCCAGCAGTTTTGAGGGGTCCACCGGGGAGCTGTTTTTT. Translated, it gives CASSFEGSTGELFF.

In this sample, this clonotype turned up a few times. V usage is TRBV7-9 and J usage is TRBJ2-7; D is tentatively TRBD1 or TRBD2 (5 bases each). Germline CDR1 is SEHNR and CDR2 is FQNEAQ (reference sequence). The germline V and J ends were trimmed by 5 bases and 7 bases, with 21 bases remaining between them. The CDR3 totals 15 residues. The CDR3 DNA follows: TGTGCCAGCAGCCCACCGGTTCTGGGGGTGGGGGAGCAGTACTTC. Residues: CASSPPVLGVGEQYF.

The rearrangement links TRBV27 to TRBJ2-2; D is unclear. The CDR3 is 12 amino acids. Per germline, CDR1 MNHEY and CDR2 SMNVEV (reference sequence). The V and J ends lost 8 bases and 2 bases respectively, with 6 bases between them. This chain's CDR3 is CASRDNTGELFF. The DNA of the CDR3 is TGTGCCAGCCGAGACAACACCGGGGAGCTGTTTTTT.

This clonotype was seen more than once but under ten times. This chain joins TRBV6-1 and TRBJ2-7, with TRBD1 identical over 8 bases. The germline CDR1 and CDR2 sequences are MNHNS and SASEGT. J gave up 3 bases and V 8 bases, and 6 bases lay outside the gene matches. The CDR3 is 13 residues long. The DNA for the CDR3 is TGTGCCAGCGGCGGACAGGGCCACTACGAGCAGTACTTC. Translating gives CASGGQGHYEQYF.

There are a few counts of this clonotype. The chain has TRBV6-5 and TRBJ2-1; D remains unclear. V dropped 0 bases and J dropped 13 bases, with 13 bases sitting between them. CDR1 MNHEY and CDR2 SVGAGI come from the germline V gene. The CDR3 is made up of 13 amino acids. CDR3 protein: CASSYSISSDQFF. CDR3 DNA: TGTGCCAGCAGTTACTCGATATCATCCGATCAGTTCTTC.